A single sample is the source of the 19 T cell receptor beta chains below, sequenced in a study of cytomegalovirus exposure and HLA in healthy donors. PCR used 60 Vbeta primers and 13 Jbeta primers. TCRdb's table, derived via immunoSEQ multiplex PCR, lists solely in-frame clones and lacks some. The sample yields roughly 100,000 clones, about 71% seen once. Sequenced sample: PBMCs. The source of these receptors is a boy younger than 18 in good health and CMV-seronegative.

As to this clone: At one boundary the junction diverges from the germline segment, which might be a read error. For the CDR3, the DNA is TGTGCCAGCAGCTTGGTCAGGTCTAGCGGGAGACAGTTC. The encoded protein is CASSLVRSSGRQF. The chain carries TRBV5-6 and TRBJ2-7; TRBD2 aligns across 10 bases. The germline V gene has CDR1 SGHDT and CDR2 YYEEEE. The CDR3 is made up of 13 amino acids.

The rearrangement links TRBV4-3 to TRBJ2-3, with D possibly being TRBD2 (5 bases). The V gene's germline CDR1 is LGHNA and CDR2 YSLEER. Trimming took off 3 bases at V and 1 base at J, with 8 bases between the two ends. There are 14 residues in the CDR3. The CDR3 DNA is TGCGCCAGCAGCCAGGGAGTGGGCACAGATACGCAGTATTTT. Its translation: CASSQGVGTDTQYF.

CDR3 coding DNA: TGTGCCAGCAGCTTAGATGGTAGCGGGATCGCAGATACGCAGTATTTT. Translating gives CASSLDGSGIADTQYF. The rearrangement links TRBV11-2 to TRBJ2-3; 8 positions agree with TRBD2. The length of the CDR3 is 16 residues. Germline loops: CDR1 SGHAT, CDR2 FQNNGV. V trimming: 0 bases; J trimming: 4 bases; junction bases outside the gene matches: 6.

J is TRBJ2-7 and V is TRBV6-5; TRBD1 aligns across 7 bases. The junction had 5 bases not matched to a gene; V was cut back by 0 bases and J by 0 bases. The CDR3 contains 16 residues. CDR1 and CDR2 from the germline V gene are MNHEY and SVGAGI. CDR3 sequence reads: CASSYSMTGSSYEQYF. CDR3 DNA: TGTGCCAGCAGTTACTCGATGACAGGGAGCTCCTACGAGCAGTACTTC.

The CDR3 reads CASTPAGGTQYF. The CDR3 coding sequence is TGTGCCAGCACTCCGGCGGGGGGTACGCAGTATTTT. The rearrangement links TRBV6-5 to TRBJ2-3; TRBD2 aligns across 8 bases. The CDR3 length is 12 residues. Per the germline V gene, CDR1 is MNHEY and CDR2 is SVGAGI. Trimming took 7 bases from V and 8 from J; bases not matched to a gene: 5.

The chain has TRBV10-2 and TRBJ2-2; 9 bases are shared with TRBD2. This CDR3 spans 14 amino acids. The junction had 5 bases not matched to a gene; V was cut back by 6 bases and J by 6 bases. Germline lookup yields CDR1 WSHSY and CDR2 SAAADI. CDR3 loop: CASRLAGLSGELFF. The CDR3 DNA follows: TGCGCCAGCAGGCTAGCGGGACTCTCCGGGGAGCTGTTTTTT.

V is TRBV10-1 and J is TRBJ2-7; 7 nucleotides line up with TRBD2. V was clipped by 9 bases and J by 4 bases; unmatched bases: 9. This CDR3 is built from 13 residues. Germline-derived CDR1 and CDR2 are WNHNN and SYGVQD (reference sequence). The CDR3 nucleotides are TGCGCCAGACCCCGAGGGGAGGGGTACGAGCAGTACTTC. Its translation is CARPRGEGYEQYF.

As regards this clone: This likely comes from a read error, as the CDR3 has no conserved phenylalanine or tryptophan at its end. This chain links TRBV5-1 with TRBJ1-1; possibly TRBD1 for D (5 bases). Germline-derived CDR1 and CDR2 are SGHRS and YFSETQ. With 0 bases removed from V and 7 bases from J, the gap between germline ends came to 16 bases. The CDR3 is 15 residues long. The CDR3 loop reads CASSLGRALRNEAFV. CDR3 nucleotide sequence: TGCGCCAGCAGCTTGGGCAGGGCACTTAGAAATGAAGCTTTCGTT.

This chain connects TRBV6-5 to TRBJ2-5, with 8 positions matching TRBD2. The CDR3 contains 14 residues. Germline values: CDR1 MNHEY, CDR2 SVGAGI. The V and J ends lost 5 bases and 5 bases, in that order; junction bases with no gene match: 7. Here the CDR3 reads CASSKSGGGETQYF. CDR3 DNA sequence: TGTGCCAGCAGTAAAAGCGGGGGAGGTGAGACCCAGTACTTC.

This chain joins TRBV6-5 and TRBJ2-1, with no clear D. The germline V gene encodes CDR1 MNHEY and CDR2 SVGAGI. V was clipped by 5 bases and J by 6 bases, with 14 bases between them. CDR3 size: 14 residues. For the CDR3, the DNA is TGTGCCAGCAGTCCCTCATTCTGGAGCAATGAGCAGTTCTTC. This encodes CASSPSFWSNEQFF.

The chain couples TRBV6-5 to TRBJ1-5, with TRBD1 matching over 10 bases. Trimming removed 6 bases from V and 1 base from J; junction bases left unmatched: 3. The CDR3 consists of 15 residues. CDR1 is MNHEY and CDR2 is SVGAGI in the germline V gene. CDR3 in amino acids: CASSSDRGSNQPQHF. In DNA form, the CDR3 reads TGTGCCAGCAGCTCGGACAGGGGGAGCAATCAGCCCCAGCATTTT.

CDR3 residues: CASSLASEDYEQYF. The CDR3 DNA reads as TGTGCCAGCAGCCTGGCCAGCGAAGACTACGAGCAGTACTTC. The rearrangement joins TRBV5-4 to TRBJ2-7, with unresolved D. V was cut by 4 bases and J by 3 bases, with 14 bases left in between. The CDR3 extends over 14 amino acids. Germline V CDR1 and CDR2: SGHNT, YYREEE (reference sequence).

The CDR3 nucleotides read TGTGCCAGCAGCCCACATGGCCTAGTTCAAGAGACCCAGTACTTC. Translated, it gives CASSPHGLVQETQYF. This chain connects TRBV5-6 to TRBJ2-5; D is ambiguous. V shed 4 bases and J shed 2 bases, with 15 bases lying between them. The germline gives CDR1 SGHDT, CDR2 YYEEEE. The CDR3 covers 15 residues.

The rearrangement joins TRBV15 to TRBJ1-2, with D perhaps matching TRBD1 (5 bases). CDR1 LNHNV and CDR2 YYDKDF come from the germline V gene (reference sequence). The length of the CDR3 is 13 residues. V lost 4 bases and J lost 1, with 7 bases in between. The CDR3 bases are TGTGCCACCAGCATCGGGGGTAACTATGGCTACACCTTC. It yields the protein CATSIGGNYGYTF.

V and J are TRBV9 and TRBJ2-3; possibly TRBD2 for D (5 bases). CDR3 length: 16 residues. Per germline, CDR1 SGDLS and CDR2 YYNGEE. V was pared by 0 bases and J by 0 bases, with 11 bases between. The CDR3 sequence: CASSVGLAQSTDTQYF. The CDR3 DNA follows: TGTGCCAGCAGCGTAGGGCTAGCTCAGAGCACAGATACGCAGTATTTT.

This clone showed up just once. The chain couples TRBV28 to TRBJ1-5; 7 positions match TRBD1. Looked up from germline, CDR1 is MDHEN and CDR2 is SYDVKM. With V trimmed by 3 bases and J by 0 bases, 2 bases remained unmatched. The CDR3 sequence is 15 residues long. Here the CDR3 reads CASSFNRGSNQPQHF. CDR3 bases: TGTGCCAGCAGTTTCAACAGGGGTAGCAATCAGCCCCAGCATTTT.

CDR3 DNA: TGTGCCAGCACATACCTCGGGGGGACAGAGCAGTTCTTC. Translated, it gives CASTYLGGTEQFF. The V call is TRBV6-6, the J call TRBJ2-1, with a weak D call TRBD2 (7 bases). The CDR3 length is 13 residues. CDR1 and CDR2 (germline): MNHNY, SVGAGI (reference sequence). V gave up 7 bases and J gave up 10 bases, with 17 bases separating them.

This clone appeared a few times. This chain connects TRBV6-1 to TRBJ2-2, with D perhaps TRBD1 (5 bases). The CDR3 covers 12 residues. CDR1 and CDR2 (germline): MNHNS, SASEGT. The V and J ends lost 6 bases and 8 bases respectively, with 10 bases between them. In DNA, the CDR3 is TGTGCCAGCAGGGCCAAGGGGGGGGAGCTGTTTTTT. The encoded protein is CASRAKGGELFF.

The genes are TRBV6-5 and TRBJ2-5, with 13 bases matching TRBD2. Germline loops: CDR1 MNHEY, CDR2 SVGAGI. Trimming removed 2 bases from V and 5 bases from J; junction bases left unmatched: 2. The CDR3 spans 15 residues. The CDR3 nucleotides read TGTGCCAGCAGTTACACTAGCGGGGGGGCGGAGACCCAGTACTTC. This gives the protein CASSYTSGGAETQYF.